This is a list of T cell receptor beta chains from one sample in a study of T cell responses to AZD1222 COVID-19 vaccine. Data came from immunoSEQ multiplex PCR; TCRdb stores just in-frame clones and leaves some out. The sample includes more than 50,000 clones, roughly 90% of them seen just once. Source: peripheral blood, taken 28 days after the second AZD1222 dose. These receptors were taken from an adult who received the AZD1222 COVID-19 vaccine. The CDR3 runs from the conserved cysteine through the conserved F or W. The D gene is left open where the match is weak.

j_gene: TRBJ2-6; v_gene: TRBV5-1; len: 13; d_gene: NA; CDR3aa: CASSGSGANVLTF
j_gene: TRBJ1-1; v_gene: TRBV7-8; len: 14; d_gene: NA; CDR3aa: CASSRTAGNTEAFF
j_gene: TRBJ2-2; v_gene: TRBV7-8; len: 19; d_gene: TRBD1; CDR3aa: CASSLERTGQGVSTGELFF
j_gene: TRBJ1-1; v_gene: TRBV11-3; len: 13; d_gene: NA; CDR3aa: CASSRGGNTEAFF
j_gene: TRBJ2-3; v_gene: TRBV3-1/TRBV3-2; len: 16; d_gene: NA; CDR3aa: CASSQEVPRLPDTQYF
j_gene: TRBJ2-1; v_gene: TRBV28; len: 13; d_gene: TRBD2; CDR3aa: CATNSGSLGEQFF
j_gene: TRBJ2-1; v_gene: TRBV3-1/TRBV3-2; len: 16; d_gene: TRBD2; CDR3aa: CASSRGLAGGPNEQFF
j_gene: TRBJ1-2; v_gene: TRBV27; len: 16; d_gene: TRBD1; CDR3aa: CASSSQGTAGYYGYTF
j_gene: TRBJ2-5; v_gene: TRBV7-9; len: 13; d_gene: NA; CDR3aa: CASSNMGVETQYF
j_gene: TRBJ1-5; v_gene: TRBV5-8; len: 14; d_gene: NA; CDR3aa: CASSQRFSNQPQHF
j_gene: TRBJ2-3; v_gene: TRBV6-2/TRBV6-3; len: 14; d_gene: NA; CDR3aa: CASSPRGSTDTQYF
j_gene: TRBJ2-7; v_gene: TRBV6-6; len: 16; d_gene: NA; CDR3aa: CASSPIRGPISYEQYF
j_gene: TRBJ2-1; v_gene: TRBV2; len: 12; d_gene: NA; CDR3aa: CASKAEGGEQFF
j_gene: TRBJ2-1; v_gene: TRBV11-2; len: 16; d_gene: TRBD2; CDR3aa: CASSSLAGGIDNEQFF
j_gene: TRBJ2-3; v_gene: TRBV11-3; len: 14; d_gene: NA; CDR3aa: CASSLGKTTDTQYF
j_gene: TRBJ1-2; v_gene: TRBV18; len: 14; d_gene: TRBD1; CDR3aa: CASSPGGGRDGYTF
j_gene: TRBJ2-1; v_gene: TRBV9; len: 19; d_gene: TRBD2; CDR3aa: CASSAGFPGLAGVRDEQFF
j_gene: TRBJ2-3; v_gene: TRBV12-3/TRBV12-4; len: 13; d_gene: TRBD2; CDR3aa: CASSLAGSDTQYF
j_gene: TRBJ2-3; v_gene: TRBV28; len: 16; d_gene: NA; CDR3aa: CASSAPRGPSTDTQYF
j_gene: TRBJ1-5; v_gene: TRBV19; len: 15; d_gene: NA; CDR3aa: CASTNAGASNQPQHF
j_gene: TRBJ2-5; v_gene: TRBV11-2; len: 15; d_gene: TRBD2; CDR3aa: CASSLGGMGRETQYF
j_gene: TRBJ2-1; v_gene: TRBV5-1; len: 12; d_gene: NA; CDR3aa: CASSFPGNEQFF
j_gene: TRBJ2-4; v_gene: TRBV18; len: 14; d_gene: TRBD2; CDR3aa: CASSPPGLKNIQYF
j_gene: TRBJ2-2; v_gene: TRBV29-1; len: 12; d_gene: NA; CDR3aa: CSVERGTGELFF
j_gene: TRBJ1-2; v_gene: TRBV3-1/TRBV3-2; len: 14; d_gene: NA; CDR3aa: CASSQRDRGYGYTF
j_gene: TRBJ2-1; v_gene: TRBV28; len: 10; d_gene: TRBD1; CDR3aa: CASSGTGLFF
j_gene: TRBJ2-1; v_gene: TRBV27; len: 15; d_gene: NA; CDR3aa: CASSSWGSSYNEQFF
j_gene: TRBJ2-1; v_gene: TRBV12-3/TRBV12-4; len: 10; d_gene: NA; CDR3aa: CASSFSEQFF
j_gene: TRBJ2-3; v_gene: TRBV2; len: 17; d_gene: TRBD2; CDR3aa: CASSPSLAGVPLDTQYF
j_gene: TRBJ2-3; v_gene: TRBV10-3; len: 13; d_gene: NA; CDR3aa: CAITRDDTDTQYF
j_gene: TRBJ2-2; v_gene: TRBV18; len: 16; d_gene: NA; CDR3aa: CASSPPGTTRTGELFF
j_gene: TRBJ2-5; v_gene: TRBV7-3; len: 14; d_gene: NA; CDR3aa: CASSSLPGQETQYF
j_gene: TRBJ1-3; v_gene: TRBV28; len: 14; d_gene: NA; CDR3aa: CASSFRGPGNTIYF
j_gene: TRBJ2-1; v_gene: TRBV5-1; len: 14; d_gene: NA; CDR3aa: CASSFEGSYNEQFF
j_gene: TRBJ1-5; v_gene: TRBV6-5; len: 15; d_gene: NA; CDR3aa: CASSHSWDINQPQHF
j_gene: TRBJ1-1; v_gene: TRBV3-1/TRBV3-2; len: 14; d_gene: NA; CDR3aa: CASSPTGRITEAFF
j_gene: TRBJ1-2; v_gene: TRBV5-8; len: 11; d_gene: NA; CDR3aa: CASSPAYGYTF
j_gene: TRBJ2-7; v_gene: TRBV28; len: 12; d_gene: NA; CDR3aa: CASRTPTYEQYF
j_gene: TRBJ2-5; v_gene: TRBV9; len: 16; d_gene: NA; CDR3aa: CASSAGGTPGWETQYF
j_gene: TRBJ2-5; v_gene: TRBV28; len: 14; d_gene: TRBD2; CDR3aa: CATGLAVAWETQYF
j_gene: TRBJ1-2; v_gene: TRBV6-5; len: 14; d_gene: NA; CDR3aa: CASSYSTGLYGYTF
j_gene: TRBJ1-1; v_gene: TRBV28; len: 14; d_gene: NA; CDR3aa: CASLESGRNTEAFF
j_gene: TRBJ2-7; v_gene: TRBV5-4; len: 14; d_gene: TRBD1; CDR3aa: CASSPGTGGREQYF
j_gene: TRBJ1-1; v_gene: TRBV15; len: 15; d_gene: NA; CDR3aa: CATSRGGQGNTEAFF
j_gene: TRBJ2-6; v_gene: TRBV7-3; len: 17; d_gene: TRBD1; CDR3aa: CASSLNLGGAGANVLTF
j_gene: TRBJ1-2; v_gene: TRBV5-1; len: 15; d_gene: TRBD1; CDR3aa: CASSSSGTELYGYTF
j_gene: TRBJ2-1; v_gene: TRBV15; len: 15; d_gene: TRBD2; CDR3aa: CATSRVAGVRNEQFF
j_gene: TRBJ2-4; v_gene: TRBV12-3/TRBV12-4; len: 13; d_gene: NA; CDR3aa: CASSLGAGQGGYF
j_gene: TRBJ1-2; v_gene: TRBV19; len: 14; d_gene: TRBD1; CDR3aa: CASSPNDREVGYTF
j_gene: TRBJ2-7; v_gene: TRBV19; len: 14; d_gene: TRBD1; CDR3aa: CASSIGRGPYEQYF
j_gene: TRBJ1-4; v_gene: TRBV2; len: 16; d_gene: NA; CDR3aa: CASSRLQGPTNEKLFF
j_gene: TRBJ1-2; v_gene: TRBV7-2; len: 15; d_gene: NA; CDR3aa: CASSLEGRVNYGYTF
j_gene: TRBJ2-7; v_gene: TRBV28; len: 10; d_gene: NA; CDR3aa: CASSFGEQYF
j_gene: TRBJ2-5; v_gene: TRBV7-9; len: 14; d_gene: NA; CDR3aa: CASSSGGDLETQYF